The 27 T cell receptor beta chains reported below all come from one sample, sequenced in a study of human T cells and chemical hapten exposure. The time point denotes: patch test 2, 6 weeks after DPC sensitization. Treatment: therapeutic diphenylcyclopropenone sensitization with weekly scalp DPC. TCRdb processed the RACE reads anew with MiXCR; each CDR3 protein has one entry. The table lists about 380,000 distinct CDR3 sequences, over 6% of them singletons. The specimen was whole blood, collected in connection with sensitization to the hapten diphenylcyclopropenone (DPC). The receptors stem from a woman aged 18-29 years with alopecia areata. Some clones in this sample may be carry-over from other donors' samples.

The CDR3 protein is CSARDGGGPGGNQPQHF. Here the CDR3 DNA reads TGCAGTGCTAGAGATGGGGGGGGCCCGGGAGGCAATCAGCCCCAGCATTTT. The chain recombines TRBV20-1 with TRBJ1-5, with D perhaps matching TRBD1 (6 bases). Deletions cut 0 bases from V and 2 bases from J, with 17 bases between. CDR1 DFQATT and CDR2 SNEGSKA come from the germline V gene (reference sequence). The CDR3 loop spans 17 amino acids.

In this sample, this clonotype turned up many times. J is TRBJ1-3 and V is TRBV18; unclear D gene. CDR3 length equals 16 residues. V lost 3 bases and J lost 1, with 13 bases in between. Germline V gene sequence: CDR1 KGHSH, CDR2 LQKENI. As DNA, the CDR3 is TGTGCCAGCTCACCGAGGGTGGACGGGTCTGGAAACACCATATATTTT. It codes for CASSPRVDGSGNTIYF.

This clonotype was detected ten times or more. The CDR3 nucleotides read TGCGCCAGCAGCCAGGGATTGGACAGGGTTGCCACTGAAGCTTTCTTT. It yields the protein CASSQGLDRVATEAFF. This chain connects TRBV4-3 to TRBJ1-1; 8 nucleotides agree with TRBD1. The junction had 10 bases not matched to a gene; V was cut back by 3 bases and J by 4 bases. The germline V gene has CDR1 LGHNA and CDR2 YSLEER. The CDR3 is made up of 16 amino acids.

J is TRBJ1-4 and V is TRBV10-3; D unclear. CDR3 length: 15 residues. The germline V gene encodes CDR1 ENHRY and CDR2 SYGVKD. V lost 6 bases to trimming and J lost 6 bases, with 17 bases between them. This chain's CDR3 is CAISPSLGMDEKLFF. The CDR3 DNA sequence: TGTGCCATCAGCCCCTCCCTAGGCATGGATGAAAAACTGTTTTTT.

At least ten counts were recorded for this clonotype. The V gene is TRBV6-1, the J gene TRBJ1-4, with D perhaps matching TRBD1 (6 bases). Germline values: CDR1 MNHNS, CDR2 SASEGT. Trimming stripped 10 bases from V and 0 bases from J, with 12 bases between. The CDR3 runs to 14 residues. The CDR3 sequence: CATGQPATNEKLFF. The CDR3 DNA sequence: TGTGCCACCGGACAGCCTGCAACTAATGAAAAACTGTTTTTT.

This clonotype has only a few counts. The V call is TRBV15, the J call TRBJ1-1, with D perhaps TRBD1 (5 bases). Germline CDR1 is LNHNV and CDR2 is YYDKDF (reference sequence). This CDR3 has 14 residues. V lost 6 bases and J lost 6, with 17 bases in between. The CDR3 DNA reads as TGTGCCACCAGGGATAACGGAGGGGCGGCTGAAGCTTTCTTT. Protein product: CATRDNGGAAEAFF.

This clonotype was seen ten or more times. The rearrangement joins TRBV29-1 to TRBJ1-1, with D hard to call. The ends were cut back, 5 bases at V and 1 base at J, with 11 bases in the middle. The CDR3 has 13 residues. From germline, CDR1 is SQVTM and CDR2 ANQGSEA. The CDR3 DNA reads TGCAGCGTTATAAGTTACAGGAACACTGAAGCTTTCTTT. Protein sequence: CSVISYRNTEAFF. The full variable domain, its missing parts supplied by reference TRBV29-1 and TRBJ1-1, is SAVISQKPSRDICQRGTSLTIQCQVDSQVTMMFWYRQQPGQSLTLIATANQGSEATYESGFVIDKFPISRPNLTFSTLTVSNMSPEDSSIYLCSVISYRNTEAFFGQGTRLTVV.

This clonotype was recorded a few times. The chain carries TRBV6-2 or TRBV6-3 and TRBJ2-3; 8 bases match TRBD2. CDR1 MNHEY and CDR2 SVGEGT come from the germline V gene. Germline trimming cut 11 bases from V and 3 bases from J; bases unmatched to any gene: 7. The CDR3 loop spans 13 amino acids. For the CDR3, the DNA is TGTGCCTCCGGGGGGGCTCGGACAGATACGCAGTATTTT. Its translation: CASGGARTDTQYF.

The chain joins TRBV4-2 to TRBJ2-3; 12 bases agree with TRBD2. Germline trimming cut 10 bases from V and 5 bases from J; bases unmatched to any gene: 4. The CDR3 loop spans 13 amino acids. CDR1 and CDR2 (germline): LGHNA, YNFKEQ. The CDR3 loop is CATSGGAKDTQYF. The CDR3 region has the DNA TGTGCCACTAGCGGGGGGGCCAAAGATACGCAGTATTTT.

The V call is TRBV12-3 or TRBV12-4, the J call TRBJ1-5; D is possibly TRBD1 (5 bases). The CDR3 totals 16 residues. V dropped 2 bases and J dropped 8 bases, with 19 bases sitting between them. CDR3 nucleotides: TGTGCCAGCAGTTTATCTTTTGGGCAGGGCCATGAGCCCCAGCATTTT. This encodes CASSLSFGQGHEPQHF.

The chain couples TRBV18 to TRBJ2-3; D might be TRBD2 (5 bases). Germline CDR1 KGHSH, CDR2 LQKENI. The germline V and J ends were trimmed by 1 base and 0 bases, with 8 bases remaining between them. The CDR3 runs to 15 residues. The CDR3 here is CASSPQAASTDTQYF. CDR3 DNA: TGTGCCAGCTCACCACAAGCGGCTAGCACAGATACGCAGTATTTT. The whole variable domain, filled in from reference TRBV18 and TRBJ2-3, reads NAGVMQNPRHLVRRRGQEARLRCSPMKGHSHVYWYRQLPEEGLKFMVYLQKENIIDESGMPKERFSAEFPKEGPSILRIQQVVRGDSAAYFCASSPQAASTDTQYFGPGTRLTVL.

This chain connects TRBV6-5 to TRBJ2-2, with TRBD2 identical over 8 bases. CDR1 is MNHEY and CDR2 is SVGAGI in the germline V gene. The ends lost 2 bases at V and 5 bases at J; junction bases unmatched: 7. The CDR3 runs 16 residues. The DNA for the CDR3 is TGTGCCAGCAGTTACGCCGGGACTAGGGGGACCGGGGAGCTGTTTTTT. Encoded protein: CASSYAGTRGTGELFF.

The chain joins TRBV20-1 to TRBJ1-2, with 9 positions matching TRBD1. This CDR3 region has 15 residues. CDR1 and CDR2 from the germline V gene are DFQATT and SNEGSKA (reference sequence). V trimming: 1 base; J trimming: 2 bases; junction bases outside the gene matches: 5. CDR3 sequence (DNA): TGCAGTGCTAGAGGGGACAGGGCGGCCAACTATGGCTACACCTTC. Translated, it gives CSARGDRAANYGYTF.

This clonotype occurred a few times. This rearrangement joins TRBV20-1 to TRBJ1-2; possibly TRBD1 for D (5 bases). Trimming shortened V by 2 bases and J by 4 bases, and 14 bases separated the two germline ends. The V gene's germline CDR1 is DFQATT and CDR2 SNEGSKA (reference sequence). The CDR3 length is 14 residues. CDR3 coding DNA: TGCAGTGCTAGACCCGACAGCCAATTCTATGGCTACACCTTC. Its protein product is CSARPDSQFYGYTF.

The rearrangement links TRBV6-2 or TRBV6-3 to TRBJ1-4; the D is unclear. The CDR3 covers 19 residues. Trimming shortened V by 0 bases and J by 0 bases, and 17 bases separated the two germline ends. Germline CDR1 MNHEY, CDR2 SVGEGT. The CDR3 protein is CASSYSDLETKTTNEKLFF. DNA of the CDR3: TGTGCCAGCAGTTACTCGGATTTGGAGACAAAAACAACTAATGAAAAACTGTTTTTT.

The sample holds many counts of this clonotype. The rearrangement links TRBV20-1 to TRBJ1-4; D uncertain. V shed 3 bases and J shed 8 bases, with 4 bases lying between them. Germline V gene sequence: CDR1 DFQATT, CDR2 SNEGSKA (reference sequence). The CDR3 totals 10 residues. The chain's CDR3 is CSASGEKLFF. The CDR3 DNA is TGCAGTGCTAGCGGAGAAAAACTGTTTTTT.

The chain employs TRBV25-1 and TRBJ1-2; no definite D call. With 1 base removed from V and 8 bases from J, the gap between germline ends came to 17 bases. Germline values: CDR1 MGHDK, CDR2 SYGVNS. The CDR3 extends over 15 amino acids. The CDR3 DNA is TGTGCCAGCAGTGAATCATGGGCAGGAGGGAACGGCTACACCTTC. It specifies CASSESWAGGNGYTF.

The V gene is TRBV13, the J gene TRBJ2-4, with D possibly TRBD2 on 6 matching bases. Deletions cut 5 bases from V and 0 bases from J, with 14 bases between. CDR3 length: 16 residues. Germline V gene sequence: CDR1 PRHDT, CDR2 FYEKMQ (reference sequence). The CDR3: CASSIDGGVAKNIQYF. Here the CDR3 DNA reads TGTGCCAGCAGCATCGATGGAGGGGTAGCCAAAAACATTCAGTACTTC.

This rearrangement joins TRBV5-1 to TRBJ2-7; no clear D gene. The CDR3 is made up of 15 amino acids. V gave up 4 bases and J gave up 0 bases, with 14 bases separating them. Per the germline V gene, CDR1 is SGHRS and CDR2 is YFSETQ. In DNA form, the CDR3 reads TGCGCCAGCAGCGTCCGGCCGGAGAGCTCCTACGAGCAGTACTTC. This gives the protein CASSVRPESSYEQYF. Supplemented by reference TRBV5-1 and TRBJ2-7, the full variable domain reads KAGVTQTPRYLIKTRGQQVTLSCSPISGHRSVSWYQQTPGQGLQFLFEYFSETQRNKGNFPGRFSGRQFSNSRSEMNVSTLELGDSALYLCASSVRPESSYEQYFGPGTRLTVT.

The J gene is TRBJ1-2, the V gene TRBV18, with D possibly being TRBD1 (5 bases). The CDR3 contains 14 residues. CDR1 and CDR2 (germline): KGHSH, LQKENI. V was shortened by 3 bases and J by 2 bases, with 10 bases between the two germline ends. This CDR3 reads CASSPGTQNYGYTF. DNA for the CDR3: TGTGCCAGCTCACCTGGGACTCAAAACTATGGCTACACCTTC.

In this sample, this clonotype turned up a few times. V gene TRBV20-1 combines with J gene TRBJ2-5; 7 bases are shared with TRBD2. Germline V gene sequence: CDR1 DFQATT, CDR2 SNEGSKA (reference sequence). The CDR3 sequence is 12 residues long. The trim removed 6 bases at V and 9 bases at J, leaving 10 bases unmatched. The CDR3 region has the DNA TGCAGTGCCCCACTAGCGTCTGTGGCCCAGTACTTC. It specifies CSAPLASVAQYF.

This clonotype was seen at least ten times. The chain recombines TRBV12-3 or TRBV12-4 with TRBJ1-2; a possible D gene is TRBD1 (6 bases). This CDR3 is built from 14 residues. V lost 0 bases, J lost 4 bases, and 9 bases lay in between. CDR3 nucleotide sequence: TGTGCCAGCAGTTTAGCGGGACAAGTCTATGGCTACACCTTC. Protein sequence: CASSLAGQVYGYTF.

V usage is TRBV5-6 and J usage is TRBJ1-5; D perhaps matches TRBD1 (6 bases). CDR3 length: 14 amino acids. CDR1 and CDR2 (germline): SGHDT, YYEEEE. Trimming removed 0 bases from V and 15 bases from J, with 19 bases in between. CDR3 in amino acids: CASSLGSDPGHTHF. The CDR3, as DNA: TGTGCCAGCAGCTTGGGATCTGATCCGGGACATACGCATTTT. Filled out from reference TRBV5-6 and TRBJ1-5, the complete variable domain reads DAGVTQSPTHLIKTRGQQVTLRCSPKSGHDTVSWYQQALGQGPQFIFQYYEEEERQRGNFPDRFSGHQFPNYSSELNVNALLLGDSALYLCASSLGSDPGHTHFGDGTRLSIL.

This clonotype was found a few times. The V and J genes are TRBV5-6 and TRBJ2-2, with 8 positions matching TRBD1. This CDR3 has 15 amino acids. Unmatched junction bases numbered 6, after V lost 1 base and J lost 7 bases. Germline CDR1 is SGHDT and CDR2 is YYEEEE. CDR3 coding DNA: TGTGCCAGCAGCTTGAGGCAGGGGGCGAACGGGGAGCTGTTTTTT. The encoded protein is CASSLRQGANGELFF.

This clonotype showed up just a few times. The genes are TRBV5-5 and TRBJ2-5, with a possible D match to TRBD2 (6 bases). CDR1 SGHKS and CDR2 YYEKEE come from the germline V gene (reference sequence). V was shortened by 1 base and J by 4 bases, with 23 bases between the two germline ends. The CDR3 length is 18 residues. The CDR3 region has the DNA TGTGCCAGCAGCTTGTCCGGCCCGATGTTACTAGCACGAGAGACCCAGTACTTC. Amino acid sequence: CASSLSGPMLLARETQYF.

In its sample, this clonotype was seen a few times. This rearrangement joins TRBV4-1 to TRBJ1-1; D unclear. V lost 0 bases to trimming and J lost 4 bases, with 21 bases between them. The CDR3 runs 18 residues. CDR1 and CDR2 (germline): MGHRA, YSYEKL. CDR3 sequence (DNA): TGCGCCAGCAGCCAAGAGAGGGTACGGGCCTGGGGATTCACTGAAGCTTTCTTT. This codes for CASSQERVRAWGFTEAFF.

A remark on this clonotype: This may be a read error: a much more frequent sequence differs by one nucleotide. The rearrangement joins TRBV10-3 to TRBJ1-1, with D maybe TRBD1 (5 bases). Germline V gives CDR1 ENHRY, CDR2 SYGVKD. This CDR3 region has 13 residues. The CDR3 loop reads CAISTGANTDAFF. The CDR3 DNA is TGTGCCATCAGTACCGGGGCCAACACTGACGCTTTCTTT.